This T cell receptor beta chain comes out of a study of T cell responses to AZD1222 COVID-19 vaccine. Sequenced by immunoSEQ multiplex PCR; TCRdb stores in-frame clones only, minus some. The table lists 100,000 to 120,000 clones, around 90% of them singletons. Pooled in the analysis were second doses at about 4 or about 12 weeks. The CDR3 spans 15 residues. Germline V gene data show CDR1 as SQVTM and CDR2 as ANQGSEA. Trimming removed 4 bases at V and 1 base at J, with 16 bases between. The TCR originated in an adult who received the AZD1222 COVID-19 vaccine. This specimen was peripheral blood, taken 28 days after the second AZD1222 dose. The rearrangement uses TRBV29-1 and TRBJ1-2; D gene unclear. CDR3 residues: CSVAPRRYLNYGYTF. The DNA of the CDR3 is TGCAGCGTTGCCCCTAGGCGGTACCTTAACTATGGCTACACCTTC.